The T cell receptor beta chain under discussion was sequenced for a study of blood T cell repertoires in COVID-19. On the study more broadly: PBMCs, B-cell-depleted T cells, or T cells provided the cDNA or gDNA that made up the material.

Original processing notes: Reference gene primer amplification gave nucleated cell count estimates. Sequencing was performed with immunoSEQ multiplex PCR; in TCRdb, only in-frame clones are kept and a portion is missing. V and J calls and clone size come straight from that table; D and trimming were deduced from the DNA. The profile shows about 280,000 clones, approximately 81% of them singletons. Assignments of participants to cohorts depended upon their own reported clinical history. Among Cohort 3 donors, those recovered had two negative PCRs, clearance, or symptom resolution. V lost 0 bases, J lost 5 bases, and 14 bases lay in between. The CDR3 contains 16 residues. The germline V gene encodes CDR1 LGHDT and CDR2 YNNKEL (reference sequence).

This receptor was obtained from a woman aged 45-59 years who had recovered from COVID-19. The rearrangement uses TRBV3-1 (or the pseudogene TRBV3-2) and TRBJ1-3, with D perhaps matching TRBD1 (5 bases). The sample taken for sequencing was PBMCs or T cells enriched from blood (not recorded which). The CDR3 DNA reads as TGTGCCAGCAGCCAAGATTTTAAGGGGCTCAGAAACACCATATATTTT. It specifies CASSQDFKGLRNTIYF.